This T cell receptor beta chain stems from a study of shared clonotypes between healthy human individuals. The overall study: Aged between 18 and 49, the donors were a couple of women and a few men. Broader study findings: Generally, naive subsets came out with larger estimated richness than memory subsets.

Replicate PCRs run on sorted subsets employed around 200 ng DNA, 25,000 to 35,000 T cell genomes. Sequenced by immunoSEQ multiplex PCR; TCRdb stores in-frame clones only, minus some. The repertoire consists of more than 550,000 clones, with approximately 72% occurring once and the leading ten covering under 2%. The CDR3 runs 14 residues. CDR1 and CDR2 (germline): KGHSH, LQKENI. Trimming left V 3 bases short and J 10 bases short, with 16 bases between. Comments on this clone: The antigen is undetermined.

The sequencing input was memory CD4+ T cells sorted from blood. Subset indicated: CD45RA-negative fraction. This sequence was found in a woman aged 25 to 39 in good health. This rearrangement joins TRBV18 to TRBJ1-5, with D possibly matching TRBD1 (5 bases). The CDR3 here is CASSPKGTVGPQHF. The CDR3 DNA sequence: TGTGCCAGCTCACCTAAGGGGACGGTGGGTCCCCAGCATTTT.